These 2 T cell receptor beta chains were sequenced from one sample in a study of a mutant IDH1 vaccine in newly diagnosed glioma. Time point denoted: baseline, week 1 (first vaccination visit). The treatment was: pre-vaccination baseline after standard-of-care therapy. Data came from immunoSEQ multiplex PCR; TCRdb stores just in-frame clones and leaves some out. This sample has 70,000 or so clones; around four fifths occur once, and the top ten carry roughly 4.4%. The specimen was peripheral blood mononuclear cells (PBMCs), collected from a glioma patient treated with radiotherapy, temozolomide or both. The receptor set was obtained from a woman younger than 35 with glioma. Some clones in this sample may be carry-over from other donors' samples.

This clone showed up just once. The chain has TRBV6-1 and TRBJ2-7; D gene ambiguous. The CDR3 is 16 amino acids. V gave up 2 bases and J gave up 0 bases, with 14 bases separating them. The germline gives CDR1 MNHNS, CDR2 SASEGT. CDR3: CASSEIDGTPSYEQYF. CDR3 DNA sequence: TGTGCCAGCAGTGAAATAGACGGTACCCCCTCCTACGAGCAGTACTTC.

On this clone itself: This sample includes further DNA sequences coding for the same CDR3. V is TRBV19 and J is TRBJ1-5; D gene uncertain. This CDR3 is 16 amino acids long. V was trimmed by 3 bases and J by 1 base, leaving 13 bases between them. CDR1 and CDR2 (germline): LNHDA, SQIVND (reference sequence). The CDR3 DNA follows: TGTGCCAGTAGTATCGGTTCTCGGGGAAGCAATCAGCCCCAGCATTTT. This gives the protein CASSIGSRGSNQPQHF.